One and the same sample provided the 24 T cell receptor beta chains below, sequenced in a study of T cell responses to AZD1222 COVID-19 vaccine. TCRdb's table, derived via immunoSEQ multiplex PCR, lists solely in-frame clones and lacks some. This table holds 95,000 to 150,000 clones, around 86% found once. The sequenced sample was peripheral blood, obtained on day 0 of AZD1222 vaccination. These receptors were obtained from an adult in good health.

V usage is TRBV12-3 or TRBV12-4 and J usage is TRBJ1-1; D is perhaps TRBD1 (5 bases). Between the trimmed V and J ends, which lost 5 bases and 5 bases, there was a span of 9 bases. The CDR3 sequence is 12 residues long. CDR3 in DNA: TGTGCCAGCAGTGCAGGGAGTACTGAAGCTTTCTTT. Its translation is CASSAGSTEAFF.

The chain combines TRBV2 with TRBJ1-6; a possible D gene is TRBD1 (5 bases). There are 15 residues in the CDR3. The V gene lost 6 bases and the J gene lost 5 bases, with 14 bases spanning the gap. The germline gives CDR1 SNHLY, CDR2 FYNNEI. CDR3 in amino acids: CASRLGPGNNSPLHF. The CDR3 nucleotides read TGTGCCAGCAGATTGGGACCTGGTAATAATTCACCCCTCCACTTT.

The rearrangement uses TRBV7-9 and TRBJ2-3; the match to TRBD1 covers 7 bases. Germline V gene lookup returns CDR1 SEHNR and CDR2 FQNEAQ (reference sequence). Trimming cost V 5 bases and J 3 bases; bases outside gene matches: 8. This CDR3 region has 15 residues. The DNA for the CDR3 is TGTGCCAGCAGCCTCCGCTCGACAGGGACAGATACGCAGTATTTT. Residues: CASSLRSTGTDTQYF.

The gene calls are TRBV6-5 and TRBJ1-5; D ambiguous. The CDR3 runs 15 residues. Germline V gene sequence: CDR1 MNHEY, CDR2 SVGAGI. Trimming took 6 bases from V and 0 from J, leaving 12 bases between them. The CDR3 DNA is TGTGCCAGCAGCCGGGGAGTAAATAGCAATCAGCCCCAGCATTTT. This translates into CASSRGVNSNQPQHF.

This clone showed up just a few times. The chain links TRBV4-1 to TRBJ2-7, with D hard to call. Germline CDR1 is MGHRA and CDR2 is YSYEKL. V lost 0 bases, J lost 2 bases, and 11 bases lay in between. This CDR3 has 15 residues. The CDR3 DNA follows: TGCGCCAGCAGCCAAGAACCAGCCGTACCCTACGAGCAGTACTTC. This gives the protein CASSQEPAVPYEQYF.

This clone came up a few times. The chain uses TRBV7-9 and TRBJ2-7; D call uncertain. The CDR3 sequence is 12 residues long. Trimming took off 5 bases at V and 5 bases at J, with 10 bases between the two ends. CDR1 and CDR2 from the germline V gene are SEHNR and FQNEAQ (reference sequence). The CDR3 spells CASSLGSNEQYF. DNA for the CDR3: TGTGCCAGCAGCCTGGGGTCAAACGAGCAGTACTTC.

The chain couples TRBV6-1 to TRBJ2-2; D is possibly TRBD1 or TRBD2 (5 bases each). CDR3 length equals 16 residues. CDR1 and CDR2 from the germline V gene are MNHNS and SASEGT. V was clipped by 2 bases and J by 5 bases, with 15 bases between them. DNA of the CDR3: TGTGCCAGCAGTGAACTGGCAGGGAGTTGGACCGGGGAGCTGTTTTTT. The encoded protein is CASSELAGSWTGELFF.

There are a few counts of this clone. The J gene is TRBJ2-5, the V gene TRBV7-9, with a tentative D call TRBD1 (5 bases). The V gene lost 5 bases and the J gene lost 5 bases, with 27 bases spanning the gap. The CDR3 consists of 18 residues. Germline loops: CDR1 SEHNR, CDR2 FQNEAQ (reference sequence). The CDR3 region has the DNA TGTGCCAGCAGCCGACCTGTTGGCAGGGCAGAGCCTCGGGAGACCCAGTACTTC. It encodes CASSRPVGRAEPRETQYF.

The rearrangement links TRBV5-1 to TRBJ1-3; perhaps TRBD1 as D (6 bases). Looked up from germline, CDR1 is SGHRS and CDR2 is YFSETQ. This CDR3 has 14 amino acids. Trimming cost V 0 bases and J 3 bases, with 7 bases left between them. The CDR3: CASSLGTVGNTIYF. In nucleotides, the CDR3 is TGCGCCAGCAGCTTGGGGACAGTTGGAAACACCATATATTTT. The full variable domain, completed using reference TRBV5-1 and TRBJ1-3, is KAGVTQTPRYLIKTRGQQVTLSCSPISGHRSVSWYQQTPGQGLQFLFEYFSETQRNKGNFPGRFSGRQFSNSRSEMNVSTLELGDSALYLCASSLGTVGNTIYFGEGSWLTVV.

This chain joins TRBV27 and TRBJ1-6; TRBD1 matches at 7 bases. The germline CDR1 and CDR2 sequences are MNHEY and SMNVEV (reference sequence). The CDR3 spans 17 residues. After removal of 0 bases from V and 3 bases from J, the junction contained 5 bases not matched to a gene. The CDR3 protein is CASSLSAGQSYNSPLHF. Written as DNA, the CDR3 is TGTGCCAGCAGTTTATCAGCGGGACAGAGCTATAATTCACCCCTCCACTTT.

The V gene is TRBV5-4, the J gene TRBJ2-7; TRBD1 is a possible D gene (6 bases). Trimming removed 0 bases from V and 0 bases from J, with 25 bases in between. Germline V gives CDR1 SGHNT, CDR2 YYREEE (reference sequence). There are 20 residues in the CDR3. The CDR3 region is CASSLEGFNRDKTLSYEQYF. Written as DNA, the CDR3 is TGTGCCAGCAGCTTGGAGGGGTTTAATCGGGACAAAACCCTCTCCTACGAGCAGTACTTC.

This clone showed up just once. The chain recombines TRBV24-1 with TRBJ1-2; TRBD1 agrees at 7 bases. Per the germline V gene, CDR1 is KGHDR and CDR2 is SFDVKD. The CDR3 loop spans 13 amino acids. Unmatched junction bases numbered 8, after V lost 11 bases and J lost 3 bases. This chain's CDR3 is CASYRQGDYGYTF. Here the CDR3 DNA reads TGTGCCAGCTACCGACAGGGTGACTATGGCTACACCTTC.

The CDR3 DNA reads TGCGCCAGCAGCCACGACAGGGCTGGCAATCAGCCCCAGCATTTT. Translating it yields CASSHDRAGNQPQHF. The V call is TRBV4-3, the J call TRBJ1-5; 7 nucleotides align to TRBD1. V was pared by 3 bases and J by 2 bases, with 4 bases of the junction left unmatched. The CDR3 is 15 residues long. Germline CDR1 is LGHNA and CDR2 is YSLEER.

The chain recombines TRBV7-9 with TRBJ2-1; 12 positions match TRBD2. The CDR3 consists of 16 residues. Losses at the gene ends were 6 bases for V and 3 bases for J; bases not matched to a gene: 6. Germline V gene sequence: CDR1 SEHNR, CDR2 FQNEAQ (reference sequence). The CDR3 reads CASSSPGLAGYNEQFF. CDR3 bases: TGTGCCAGCAGTTCCCCGGGACTAGCGGGCTACAATGAGCAGTTCTTC.

This chain connects TRBV4-2 to TRBJ2-3; 11 bases match TRBD2. The V and J ends lost 1 base and 6 bases, in that order; junction bases with no gene match: 9. In germline, CDR1 is LGHNA, CDR2 YNFKEQ. This CDR3 is 17 amino acids long. The CDR3 region has the DNA TGTGCCAGCAGCCAAGTTCCTAGCGGGGGGCTTGGGGATACGCAGTATTTT. It translates to CASSQVPSGGLGDTQYF.

This clone has only one observation. The V and J genes are TRBV4-1 and TRBJ2-7, with a tentative D call TRBD2 (6 bases). The CDR3 totals 14 residues. V lost 1 base, J lost 6 bases, and 13 bases lay in between. Per germline, CDR1 MGHRA and CDR2 YSYEKL. For the CDR3, the DNA is TGCGCCAGCAGCCAAGGTCAGGCGGAGGGCGAGCAGTACTTC. Translating it yields CASSQGQAEGEQYF.

The chain combines TRBV6-2 or TRBV6-3 with TRBJ1-2, with a tentative D call TRBD1 (5 bases). This CDR3 has 14 residues. V was cut by 5 bases and J by 4 bases, with 14 bases left in between. CDR1 is MNHEY, CDR2 SVGEGT, per germline. The CDR3 nucleotides are TGTGCCAGCAGTCGCCTAGACAGCTCCTATGGCTACACCTTC. This codes for CASSRLDSSYGYTF.

The chain recombines TRBV7-8 with TRBJ1-2; no firm D call. The CDR3 totals 12 residues. Deletions cut 2 bases from V and 5 bases from J, with 6 bases between. Germline V gene data show CDR1 as SGHVS and CDR2 as FQNEAQ. CDR3 bases: TGTGCCAGCAGCTTAACGGGGTATGGCTACACCTTC. Its protein product is CASSLTGYGYTF.

The chain carries TRBV19 and TRBJ2-7; D might be TRBD2 (6 bases). The CDR3 has 15 amino acids. V lost 3 bases and J 0 bases, leaving 12 bases between the germline ends. CDR1 and CDR2 (germline): LNHDA, SQIVND (reference sequence). CDR3 loop: CASSIGTGNSYEQYF. The CDR3 bases are TGTGCCAGTAGTATTGGGACTGGGAACTCCTACGAGCAGTACTTC.

The chain links TRBV5-1 to TRBJ1-1; 7 positions match TRBD1. Losses at the gene ends were 3 bases for V and 8 bases for J; bases not matched to a gene: 22. CDR1 is SGHRS and CDR2 is YFSETQ in the germline V gene. The CDR3 covers 18 residues. The CDR3 here is CASSWGSGQSTTSKEAFF. The CDR3 bases are TGCGCCAGCAGCTGGGGCTCGGGACAGTCGACCACTAGCAAGGAAGCTTTCTTT.

V is TRBV12-3 or TRBV12-4 and J is TRBJ2-5, with no clear D. This CDR3 is built from 11 residues. Trimming removed 4 bases at V and 5 bases at J, with 5 bases between. The CDR3 region is CASSWSETQYF. The DNA of the CDR3 is TGTGCCAGCAGTTGGTCTGAGACCCAGTACTTC.

This clone showed up just a few times. V is TRBV7-2 and J is TRBJ1-6; 8 bases map to TRBD1. The CDR3 extends over 14 amino acids. V was clipped by 5 bases and J by 3 bases; unmatched bases: 0. Germline V gives CDR1 SGHTA, CDR2 FQGNSA. The CDR3 loop is CASSGQGYNSPLHF. CDR3 nucleotide sequence: TGTGCCAGCAGCGGACAGGGCTATAATTCACCCCTCCACTTT.

The CDR3 DNA is TGTGCCAGCAGCACAGGACTTGGAAACACCATATATTTT. Translation: CASSTGLGNTIYF. The chain joins TRBV7-2 to TRBJ1-3; D may be TRBD1 (5 bases). The CDR3 is 13 amino acids. The germline CDR1 and CDR2 sequences are SGHTA and FQGNSA. Trimming left V 5 bases short and J 3 bases short, with 8 bases between.

This chain joins TRBV19 and TRBJ1-5, with D hard to call. The V end was cut by 3 bases, the J end by 0 bases, with 9 bases between. This CDR3 has 15 residues. The germline V gene encodes CDR1 LNHDA and CDR2 SQIVND (reference sequence). The CDR3 here is CASSITDYSNQPQHF. The CDR3 DNA reads TGTGCCAGTAGTATTACAGACTATAGCAATCAGCCCCAGCATTTT.